This T cell receptor beta chain is drawn from a study of blood T cells in healthy people across ages. The CDR3 loop spans 19 amino acids. V gave up 6 bases and J gave up 2 bases; unmatched junction bases: 18. Germline CDR1 SQVTM, CDR2 ANQGSEA. Using a J-beta primer mix together with a sample-barcoded 5' primer, a second PCR was run for roughly 7 to 11 cycles. Using its own MiXCR run on the 5' RACE reads, TCRdb lists one record per CDR3 protein. Of about 680,000 distinct CDR3 sequences in the sample, 49% were seen once. The sample comprised blood. This chain links TRBV29-1 with TRBJ2-7; 14 bases map to TRBD2. The TCR comes from a woman between 55 and 75 years old in good health. CDR3 loop: CSVETKPGLAGVNPYEQYF. In DNA, the CDR3 is TGCAGCGTGGAAACCAAGCCGGGACTAGCGGGAGTGAATCCCTACGAGCAGTACTTC.